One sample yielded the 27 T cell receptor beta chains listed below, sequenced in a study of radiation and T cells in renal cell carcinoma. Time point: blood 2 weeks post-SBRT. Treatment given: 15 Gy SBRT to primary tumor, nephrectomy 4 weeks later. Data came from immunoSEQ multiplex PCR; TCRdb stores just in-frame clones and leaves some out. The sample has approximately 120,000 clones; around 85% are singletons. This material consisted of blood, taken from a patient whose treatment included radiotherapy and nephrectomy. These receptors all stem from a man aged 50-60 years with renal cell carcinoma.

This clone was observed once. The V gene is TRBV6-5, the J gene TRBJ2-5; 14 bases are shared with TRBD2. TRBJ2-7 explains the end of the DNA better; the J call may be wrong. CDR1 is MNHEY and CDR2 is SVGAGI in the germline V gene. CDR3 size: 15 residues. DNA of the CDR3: TGTGCCAGCAGATTGGGACTAGCGGGAGTGTACGAGCAGTACTTC. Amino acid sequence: CASRLGLAGVYEQYF.

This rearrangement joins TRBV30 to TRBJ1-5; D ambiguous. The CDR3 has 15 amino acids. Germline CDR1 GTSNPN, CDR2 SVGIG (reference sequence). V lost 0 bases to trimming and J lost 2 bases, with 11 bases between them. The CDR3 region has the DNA TGTGCCTGGAGTGTAACAGACCTTCGCAATCAGCCCCAGCATTTT. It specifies CAWSVTDLRNQPQHF.

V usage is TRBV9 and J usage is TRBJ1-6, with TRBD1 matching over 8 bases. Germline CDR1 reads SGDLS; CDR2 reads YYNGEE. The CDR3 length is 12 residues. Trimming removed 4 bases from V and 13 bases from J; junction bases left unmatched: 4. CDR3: CASSPDRVPLHF. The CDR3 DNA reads TGTGCCAGCAGCCCGGACAGGGTGCCCCTCCACTTT. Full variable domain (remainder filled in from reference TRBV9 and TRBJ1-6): DSGVTQTPKHLITATGQRVTLRCSPRSGDLSVYWYQQSLDQGLQFLIQYYNGEERAKGNILERFSAQQFPDLHSELNLSSLELGDSALYFCASSPDRVPLHFGNGTRLTVT.

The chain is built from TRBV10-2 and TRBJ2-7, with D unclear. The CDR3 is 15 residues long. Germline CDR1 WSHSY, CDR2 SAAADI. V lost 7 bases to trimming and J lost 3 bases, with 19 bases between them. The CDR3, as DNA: TGCGCCAGCACTGACTGGACGGCGAGCCACTACGAGCAGTACTTC. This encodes CASTDWTASHYEQYF.

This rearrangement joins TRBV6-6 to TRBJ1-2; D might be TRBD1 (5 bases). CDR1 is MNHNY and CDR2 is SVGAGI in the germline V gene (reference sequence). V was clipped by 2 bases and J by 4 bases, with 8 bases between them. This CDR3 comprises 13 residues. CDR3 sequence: CASSYDRLYGYTF. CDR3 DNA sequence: TGTGCCAGCAGTTACGACAGACTCTATGGCTACACCTTC.

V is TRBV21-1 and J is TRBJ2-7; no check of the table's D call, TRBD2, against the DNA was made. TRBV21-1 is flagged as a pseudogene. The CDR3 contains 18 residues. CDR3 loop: CASSKALSGLANPYEQYF. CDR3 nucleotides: TGTGCCAGCAGCAAAGCGCTTTCGGGACTAGCGAACCCCTACGAGCAGTACTTC.

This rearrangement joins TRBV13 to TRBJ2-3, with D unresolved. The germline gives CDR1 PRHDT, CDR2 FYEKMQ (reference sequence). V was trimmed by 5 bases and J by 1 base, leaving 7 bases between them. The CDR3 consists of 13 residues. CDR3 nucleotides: TGTGCCAGCAGCCCCACAGGCACAGATACGCAGTATTTT. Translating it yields CASSPTGTDTQYF.

The CDR3 nucleotides read TGTGCCAGCAGCTTCCAGGGGGAGAACACTGAAGCTTTCTTT. Encoded protein: CASSFQGENTEAFF. This chain joins TRBV7-2 and TRBJ1-1; 7 bases are a match to TRBD1. This CDR3 has 14 amino acids. From germline, CDR1 is SGHTA and CDR2 FQGNSA. V dropped 3 bases and J dropped 1; count of bases not matched to a gene: 2.

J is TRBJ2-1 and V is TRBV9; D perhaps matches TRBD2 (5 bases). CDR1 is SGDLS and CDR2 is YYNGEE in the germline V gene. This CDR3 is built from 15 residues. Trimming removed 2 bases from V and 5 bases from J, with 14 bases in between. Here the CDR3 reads CASSVQSLGDNEQFF. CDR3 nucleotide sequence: TGTGCCAGCAGCGTTCAAAGCCTCGGGGACAATGAGCAGTTCTTC.

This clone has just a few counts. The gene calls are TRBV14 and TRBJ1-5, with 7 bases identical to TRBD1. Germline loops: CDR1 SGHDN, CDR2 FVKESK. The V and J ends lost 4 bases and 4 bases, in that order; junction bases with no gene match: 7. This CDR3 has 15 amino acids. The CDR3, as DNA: TGTGCCAGCAGCCGAACAGGGGATGGGAATCAGCCCCAGCATTTT. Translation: CASSRTGDGNQPQHF.

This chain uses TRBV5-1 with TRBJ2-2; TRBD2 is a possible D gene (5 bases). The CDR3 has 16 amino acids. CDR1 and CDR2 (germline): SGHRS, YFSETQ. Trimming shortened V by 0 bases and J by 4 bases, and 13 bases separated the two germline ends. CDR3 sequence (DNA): TGCGCCAGCAGCTTGGAACGCCCGGGATCCACCGGGGAGCTGTTTTTT. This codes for CASSLERPGSTGELFF.

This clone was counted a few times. The CDR3 nucleotides are TGTGCCAGCAGCCCCTCTGGGGGAATCACTGAAGCTTTCTTT. This gives the protein CASSPSGGITEAFF. V usage is TRBV7-9 and J usage is TRBJ1-1; maybe TRBD1 (5 bases). CDR1 SEHNR and CDR2 FQNEAQ come from the germline V gene (reference sequence). This CDR3 has 14 residues. Trimming shortened V by 5 bases and J by 4 bases, and 14 bases separated the two germline ends.

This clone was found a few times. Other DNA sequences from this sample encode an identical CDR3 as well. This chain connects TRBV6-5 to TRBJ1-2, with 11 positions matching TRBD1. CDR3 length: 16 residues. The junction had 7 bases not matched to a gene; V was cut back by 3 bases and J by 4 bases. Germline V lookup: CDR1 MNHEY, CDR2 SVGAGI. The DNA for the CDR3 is TGTGCCAGCAGTTATCTCCGGACAGGGGGCGGCTATGGCTACACCTTC. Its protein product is CASSYLRTGGGYGYTF.

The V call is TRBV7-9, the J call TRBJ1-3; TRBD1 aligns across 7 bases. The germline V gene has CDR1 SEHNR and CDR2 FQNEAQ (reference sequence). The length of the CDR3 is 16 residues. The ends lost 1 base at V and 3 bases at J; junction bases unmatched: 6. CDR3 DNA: TGTGCCAGCAGCTTAGGGGACAGTGCATATGGAAACACCATATATTTT. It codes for CASSLGDSAYGNTIYF.

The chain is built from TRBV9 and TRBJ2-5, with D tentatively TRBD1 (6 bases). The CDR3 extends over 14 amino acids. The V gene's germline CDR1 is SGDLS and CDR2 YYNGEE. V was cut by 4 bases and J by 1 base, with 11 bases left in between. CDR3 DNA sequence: TGTGCCAGCAGCCCCCGGACAGCCCAAGAGACCCAGTACTTC. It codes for CASSPRTAQETQYF.

The CDR3 sequence is CASSYSGTAHNEQFF. The CDR3, as DNA: TGTGCCAGCAGTTACTCGGGGACGGCGCACAATGAGCAGTTCTTC. The chain links TRBV6-5 to TRBJ2-1; either TRBD1 or TRBD2 may supply D (5 bases each). The germline V and J ends were trimmed by 0 bases and 5 bases, with 11 bases remaining between them. The CDR3 is 15 amino acids. CDR1 is MNHEY, CDR2 SVGAGI, per germline.

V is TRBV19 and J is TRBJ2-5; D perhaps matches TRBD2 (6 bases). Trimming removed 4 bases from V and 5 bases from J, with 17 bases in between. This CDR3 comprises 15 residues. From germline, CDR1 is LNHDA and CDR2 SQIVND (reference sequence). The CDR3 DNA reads TGTGCCAGTAGTACAGACGGGGGTCGTGGTGAGACCCAGTACTTC. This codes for CASSTDGGRGETQYF. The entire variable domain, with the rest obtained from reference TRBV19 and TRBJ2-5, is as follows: DGGITQSPKYLFRKEGQNVTLSCEQNLNHDAMYWYRQDPGQGLRLIYYSQIVNDFQKGDIAEGYSVSREKKESFPLTVTSAQKNPTAFYLCASSTDGGRGETQYFGPGTRLLVL.

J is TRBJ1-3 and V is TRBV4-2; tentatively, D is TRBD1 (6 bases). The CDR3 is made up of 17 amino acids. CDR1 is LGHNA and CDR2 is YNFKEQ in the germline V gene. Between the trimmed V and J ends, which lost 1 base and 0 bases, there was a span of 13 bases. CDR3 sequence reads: CASSQARGGRSGNTIYF. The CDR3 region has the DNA TGTGCCAGCAGCCAAGCCCGAGGGGGACGCTCTGGAAACACCATATATTTT.

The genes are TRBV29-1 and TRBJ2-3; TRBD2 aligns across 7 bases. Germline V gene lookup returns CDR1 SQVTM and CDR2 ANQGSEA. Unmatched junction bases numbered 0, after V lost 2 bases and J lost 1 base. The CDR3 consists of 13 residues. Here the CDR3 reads CSVERGGTDTQYF. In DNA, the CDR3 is TGCAGCGTTGAACGGGGGGGCACAGATACGCAGTATTTT.

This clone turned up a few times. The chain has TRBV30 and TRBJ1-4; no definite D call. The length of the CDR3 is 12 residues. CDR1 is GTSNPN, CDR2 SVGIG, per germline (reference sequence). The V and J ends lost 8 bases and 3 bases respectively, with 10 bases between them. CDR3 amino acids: CARGAANEKLFF. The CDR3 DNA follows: TGTGCCCGGGGAGCGGCTAATGAAAAACTGTTTTTT.

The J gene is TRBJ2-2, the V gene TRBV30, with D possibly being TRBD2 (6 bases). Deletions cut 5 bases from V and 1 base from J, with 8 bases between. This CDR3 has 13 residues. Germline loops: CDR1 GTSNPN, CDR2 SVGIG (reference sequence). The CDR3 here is CAWGGGNTGELFF. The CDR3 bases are TGTGCCTGGGGGGGAGGGAACACCGGGGAGCTGTTTTTT. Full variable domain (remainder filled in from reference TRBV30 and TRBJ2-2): SQTIHQWPATLVQPVGSPLSLECTVEGTSNPNLYWYRQAAGRGLQLLFYSVGIGQISSEVPQNLSASRPQDRQFILSSKKLLLSDSGFYLCAWGGGNTGELFFGEGSRLTVL.

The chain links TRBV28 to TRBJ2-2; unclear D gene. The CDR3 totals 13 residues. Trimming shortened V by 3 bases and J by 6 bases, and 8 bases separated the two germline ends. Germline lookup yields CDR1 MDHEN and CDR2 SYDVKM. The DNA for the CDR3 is TGTGCCAGCAGTTTTCCCACGGCCGGGGAGCTGTTTTTT. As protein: CASSFPTAGELFF.

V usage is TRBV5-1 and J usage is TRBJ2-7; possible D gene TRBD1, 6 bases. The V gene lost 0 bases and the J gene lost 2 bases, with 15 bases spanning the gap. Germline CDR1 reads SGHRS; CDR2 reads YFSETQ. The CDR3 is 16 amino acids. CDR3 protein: CASSLAVGAWAYEQYF. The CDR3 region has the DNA TGCGCCAGCAGCTTGGCTGTGGGGGCTTGGGCCTACGAGCAGTACTTC.

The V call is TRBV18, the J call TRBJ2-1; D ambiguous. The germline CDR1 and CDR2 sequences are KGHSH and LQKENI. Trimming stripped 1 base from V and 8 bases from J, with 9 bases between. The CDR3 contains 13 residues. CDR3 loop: CASSPRGGDEQFF. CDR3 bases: TGTGCCAGCTCACCACGGGGTGGCGATGAGCAGTTCTTC.

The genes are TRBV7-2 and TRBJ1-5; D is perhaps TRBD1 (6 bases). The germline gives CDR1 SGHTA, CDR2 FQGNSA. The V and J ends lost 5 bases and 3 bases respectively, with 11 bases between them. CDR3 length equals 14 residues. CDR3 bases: TGTGCCAGCAGCCTCACAGGGACCAATCAGCCCCAGCATTTT. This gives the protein CASSLTGTNQPQHF. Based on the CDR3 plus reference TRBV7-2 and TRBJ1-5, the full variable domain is GAGVSQSPSNKVTEKGKDVELRCDPISGHTALYWYRQSLGQGLEFLIYFQGNSAPDKSGLPSDRFSAERTGGSVSTLTIQRTQQEDSAVYLCASSLTGTNQPQHFGDGTRLSIL.

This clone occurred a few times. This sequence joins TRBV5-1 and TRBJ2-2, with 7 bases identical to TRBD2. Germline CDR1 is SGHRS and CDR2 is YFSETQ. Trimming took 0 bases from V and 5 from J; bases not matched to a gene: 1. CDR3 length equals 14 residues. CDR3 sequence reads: CASSLGLATGELFF. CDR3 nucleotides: TGCGCCAGCAGCTTGGGACTAGCAACCGGGGAGCTGTTTTTT.

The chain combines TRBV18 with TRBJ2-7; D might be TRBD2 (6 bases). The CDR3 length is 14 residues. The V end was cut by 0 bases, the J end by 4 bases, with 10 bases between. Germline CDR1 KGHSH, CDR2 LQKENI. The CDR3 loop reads CASSPPTGEYEQYF. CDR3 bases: TGTGCCAGCTCACCACCCACGGGGGAGTACGAGCAGTACTTC.